This TCR beta chain comes out of a study of T cell responses to AZD1222 COVID-19 vaccine. Findings and limits, study-wide: Possibly, clonal diversity was underestimated; donors were largely white British and included more females. Seropositive at baseline were only 5 to 7 AZD1222 recipients.

Sequenced by immunoSEQ multiplex PCR; TCRdb stores in-frame clones only, minus some. This table has about 160,000 clones, around 93% appearing once. This CDR3 spans 15 amino acids. Comments on this clone: The antigen is unknown.

The gene calls are TRBV21-1 and TRBJ1-2; the DNA was not compared with TRBD1, the D call given in the table. TRBV21-1 is deemed a pseudogene. This clonotype was sampled from an adult in good health. The source was peripheral blood, collected on day 0 of AZD1222 vaccination. CDR3 in DNA: TGTGCCAGCAGCAAAGGAAAGGGGGTAGGGTATGGCTACACCTTC. This codes for CASSKGKGVGYGYTF.